This T cell receptor beta chain is drawn from a study of blood T cell repertoires in COVID-19. Across the whole study: From T cells, B-cell-depleted T cells, or PBMCs came the material, which was cDNA or gDNA.

The repertoire was sequenced with immunoSEQ multiplex PCR; TCRdb's copy has only in-frame clones and lacks some. The table lists approximately 350,000 clones, 75% to 90% of them singletons. Seattle researchers signed up patients amid active infection and tracked them longitudinally. The length of the CDR3 is 14 residues. The germline V gene has CDR1 SGHDT and CDR2 YYEEEE. V lost 4 bases and J 3 bases, leaving 11 bases between the germline ends. The clonotype comes from a woman in her sixties with COVID-19, enrolled during active disease. Specimen: peripheral blood. The chain links TRBV5-6 to TRBJ2-1; no clear D. The CDR3 loop reads CASSDEQLYNEQFF. The DNA for the CDR3 is TGTGCCAGCAGCGACGAACAGCTCTACAATGAGCAGTTCTTC.